These 24 T cell receptor beta chains originate from one sample sequenced in a study of technical replicates of blood from several donors. TCRdb's copy holds only in-frame clones and misses some; the assay was immunoSEQ multiplex PCR. Seen here are fewer than 85,000 clones, approximately 94% observed once, and the top ten hold around 0.25%. Sequencing was carried out using T cells isolated from PBMCs. Source of these receptors: a human donor in good health.

J is TRBJ1-2 and V is TRBV7-9, with TRBD1 matching 7 bases. Trimming cost V 5 bases and J 4 bases; bases outside gene matches: 4. From germline, CDR1 is SEHNR and CDR2 FQNEAQ (reference sequence). The CDR3 has 13 residues. The CDR3 DNA reads TGTGCCAGCAGCCGGGACAGCCGCTATGGCTACACCTTC. As protein: CASSRDSRYGYTF.

J is TRBJ2-3 and V is TRBV7-9; 9 nucleotides align to TRBD1. The CDR3 is 13 residues long. Germline CDR1 SEHNR, CDR2 FQNEAQ (reference sequence). V gave up 8 bases and J gave up 6 bases; unmatched junction bases: 6. The CDR3: CASLGTGFDTQYF. CDR3 sequence (DNA): TGTGCCAGCTTAGGGACAGGGTTTGATACGCAGTATTTT.

The rearrangement uses TRBV11-3 and TRBJ2-5, with 7 bases identical to TRBD1. With 0 bases clipped from V and 5 bases from J, the junction kept 6 bases outside the gene matches. CDR3 length equals 15 residues. Germline lookup yields CDR1 SGHNT and CDR2 YENEEA. CDR3 nucleotide sequence: TGTGCCAGCAGCTTAGATAGGGGGCGATCTGAGACCCAGTACTTC. It specifies CASSLDRGRSETQYF.

The chain uses TRBV6-5 and TRBJ2-1, with 7 bases fitting TRBD1. The CDR3 covers 13 residues. The junction had 5 bases not matched to a gene; V was cut back by 6 bases and J by 6 bases. CDR1 and CDR2 from the germline V gene are MNHEY and SVGAGI. DNA for the CDR3: TGTGCCAGCAGCACGGGACAGCTCAATGAGCAGTTCTTC. It codes for CASSTGQLNEQFF.

This clone was observed once. The V gene is TRBV7-9, the J gene TRBJ1-2; the D gene is possibly TRBD1 (6 bases). The CDR3 runs 13 residues. V was cut by 4 bases and J by 13 bases, with 19 bases left in between. Germline V gene sequence: CDR1 SEHNR, CDR2 FQNEAQ (reference sequence). CDR3 nucleotide sequence: TGTGCCAGCAGCTCTGAACCGGGACAAGATCGCACCTTC. Translated, it gives CASSSEPGQDRTF.

J is TRBJ2-3 and V is TRBV9; the D gene is possibly TRBD2 (6 bases). With 3 bases removed from V and 3 bases from J, the gap between germline ends came to 17 bases. Germline V gene sequence: CDR1 SGDLS, CDR2 YYNGEE. There are 16 residues in the CDR3. CDR3 DNA: TGTGCCAGCAGCGGCGGGGCGGTCCGCCTTACAGATACGCAGTATTTT. Protein product: CASSGGAVRLTDTQYF.

J is TRBJ2-1 and V is TRBV28; 9 bases align to TRBD1. The germline gives CDR1 MDHEN, CDR2 SYDVKM. Trimming cost V 4 bases and J 7 bases; bases outside gene matches: 17. CDR3 length: 18 amino acids. The CDR3 DNA sequence: TGTGCCAGCAGTTACCGGCATACCGGGACAGGGCCACAGAATGAGCAGTTCTTC. Amino acids: CASSYRHTGTGPQNEQFF.

J is TRBJ1-1 and V is TRBV28; 9 bases are a match to TRBD1. The CDR3 covers 18 residues. V was clipped by 7 bases and J by 0 bases; unmatched bases: 15. Germline V lookup: CDR1 MDHEN, CDR2 SYDVKM. The CDR3 reads CASNRPRGQGLLNTEAFF. CDR3 nucleotides: TGTGCCAGCAACCGACCTCGGGGACAGGGTCTATTGAACACTGAAGCTTTCTTT.

The chain employs TRBV18 and TRBJ2-5, with D tentatively TRBD2 (5 bases). This CDR3 is built from 14 residues. Germline V lookup: CDR1 KGHSH, CDR2 LQKENI. The ends were cut back, 3 bases at V and 3 bases at J, with 11 bases in the middle. CDR3: CASSPGRVEETQYF. The DNA for the CDR3 is TGTGCCAGCTCACCCGGGCGGGTTGAAGAGACCCAGTACTTC.

This CDR3 reads CASSYAIRGTEAFF. CDR3 coding DNA: TGTGCCAGCAGTTACGCCATCCGGGGCACTGAAGCTTTCTTT. The genes are TRBV6-5 and TRBJ1-1; no firm D call. V lost 2 bases, J lost 4 bases, and 11 bases lay in between. Germline V lookup: CDR1 MNHEY, CDR2 SVGAGI. This CDR3 comprises 14 residues.

This chain links TRBV28 with TRBJ2-2, with 8 bases matching TRBD1. With V trimmed by 5 bases and J by 2 bases, 4 bases remained unmatched. The length of the CDR3 is 15 residues. The germline V gene encodes CDR1 MDHEN and CDR2 SYDVKM. In DNA form, the CDR3 reads TGTGCCAGCAGTCTGACAGGGGTCAACACCGGGGAGCTGTTTTTT. This translates into CASSLTGVNTGELFF.

The chain recombines TRBV27 with TRBJ2-7; D might be TRBD2 (5 bases). V was cut by 5 bases and J by 5 bases, with 16 bases left in between. CDR1 is MNHEY, CDR2 SMNVEV, per germline (reference sequence). The CDR3 runs 14 residues. CDR3 sequence reads: CASSPHERSDEQYF. The CDR3 DNA follows: TGTGCCAGCAGTCCCCACGAGCGGTCCGACGAGCAGTACTTC.

The chain recombines TRBV6-1 with TRBJ2-7; TRBD1 might be the D (5 bases). Germline-derived CDR1 and CDR2 are MNHNS and SASEGT. V was pared by 8 bases and J by 3 bases, with 8 bases between. CDR3 length equals 11 residues. CDR3 residues: CASAGNYEQYF. For the CDR3, the DNA is TGTGCCAGCGCAGGGAACTACGAGCAGTACTTC.

The chain carries TRBV4-2 and TRBJ1-1; D is unresolved. This CDR3 is built from 14 residues. Trimming shortened V by 0 bases and J by 11 bases, and 16 bases separated the two germline ends. CDR1 and CDR2 (germline): LGHNA, YNFKEQ. The CDR3, as DNA: TGTGCCAGCAGCCAAGAACCCGGTCCTATCTTGGCTTTCTTT. Translating it yields CASSQEPGPILAFF.

J is TRBJ1-6 and V is TRBV2; D is perhaps TRBD1 (6 bases). Trimming shortened V by 7 bases and J by 1 base, and 17 bases separated the two germline ends. Germline V gene sequence: CDR1 SNHLY, CDR2 FYNNEI. The CDR3 covers 17 residues. CDR3 loop: CASTSLTGRSYNSPLHF. The CDR3 DNA sequence: TGTGCCAGCACCAGTTTAACAGGGCGATCCTATAATTCACCCCTCCACTTT. The variable domain in full, completed from reference TRBV2 and TRBJ1-6, reads EPEVTQTPSHQVTQMGQEVILRCVPISNHLYFYWYRQILGQKVEFLVSFYNNEISEKSEIFDDQFSVERPDGSNFTLKIRSTKLEDSAMYFCASTSLTGRSYNSPLHFGNGTRLTVT.

For the CDR3, the DNA is TGTGCCAGCAGTTACGTGGGGGGGCCTTACGAGCAGTACTTC. It encodes CASSYVGGPYEQYF. The chain recombines TRBV6-5 with TRBJ2-7; a weak D match, TRBD2 (7 bases). The CDR3 has 14 residues. Germline V gene data show CDR1 as MNHEY and CDR2 as SVGAGI. V shed 2 bases and J shed 4 bases, with 12 bases lying between them.

The chain joins TRBV19 to TRBJ1-2, with D tentatively TRBD1 (5 bases). Germline-derived CDR1 and CDR2 are LNHDA and SQIVND (reference sequence). The CDR3 is 12 amino acids. The V end was cut by 10 bases, the J end by 10 bases, with 19 bases between. The CDR3 nucleotides read TGTGCCACAACCACTGACAGCTTGAACTACACCTTC. It codes for CATTTDSLNYTF.

The V and J genes are TRBV29-1 and TRBJ2-7; D possibly corresponds to TRBD2 (6 bases). The CDR3 has 13 residues. Per the germline V gene, CDR1 is SQVTM and CDR2 is ANQGSEA. V lost 5 bases to trimming and J lost 0 bases, with 11 bases between them. This CDR3 is CSVHGGASYEQYF. The CDR3 nucleotides read TGCAGCGTTCACGGCGGGGCCTCCTACGAGCAGTACTTC.

The gene calls are TRBV21-1 and TRBJ1-3. TRBV21-1 is classified as a pseudogene. The CDR3 is made up of 15 amino acids. The CDR3 DNA sequence: TGTGCCAGCGCCTCCCCAGGCGGACTCGGAAACACCATATATTTT. Translating gives CASASPGGLGNTIYF.

V gene TRBV27 combines with J gene TRBJ1-1; D is perhaps TRBD1 (6 bases). V was cut by 2 bases and J by 3 bases, with 7 bases left in between. The CDR3 spans 13 residues. The germline V gene has CDR1 MNHEY and CDR2 SMNVEV (reference sequence). In DNA form, the CDR3 reads TGTGCCAGCAGTTTAACAGGGTACACTGAAGCTTTCTTT. It translates to CASSLTGYTEAFF.

The chain recombines TRBV11-3 with TRBJ1-1; 10 bases are a match to TRBD1. V trimming: 0 bases; J trimming: 12 bases; junction bases outside the gene matches: 4. Germline-derived CDR1 and CDR2 are SGHNT and YENEEA. CDR3 length: 13 amino acids. The CDR3 reads CASSLDGTGVTFF. The CDR3 region has the DNA TGTGCCAGCAGCTTAGATGGGACAGGGGTAACTTTCTTT.

The chain uses TRBV19 and TRBJ2-5; TRBD1 matches 9 bases. The germline V gene has CDR1 LNHDA and CDR2 SQIVND (reference sequence). V shed 8 bases, J shed 4 bases, and the junction held 8 bases outside the gene matches. This CDR3 region has 14 residues. Written as DNA, the CDR3 is TGTGCCAGTGCCGGGACAGGGCAGAGAGAGACCCAGTACTTC. Its translation is CASAGTGQRETQYF.

The J gene is TRBJ2-6, the V gene TRBV7-9; D possibly corresponds to TRBD1 (5 bases). This CDR3 has 16 residues. The germline V and J ends were trimmed by 1 base and 2 bases, with 9 bases remaining between them. Germline V gives CDR1 SEHNR, CDR2 FQNEAQ (reference sequence). The CDR3 region is CASSLGGRAGANVLTF. Here the CDR3 DNA reads TGTGCCAGCAGCTTAGGGGGCAGGGCTGGGGCCAACGTCCTGACTTTC.

The chain carries TRBV6-5 and TRBJ2-4; unclear D gene. The CDR3 is 13 residues long. Trimming left V 0 bases short and J 4 bases short, with 4 bases between. Germline V gene data show CDR1 as MNHEY and CDR2 as SVGAGI. CDR3 sequence reads: CASSYSSKNIQYF. For the CDR3, the DNA is TGTGCCAGCAGTTACTCCAGTAAAAACATTCAGTACTTC.